One sample yielded the 30 T cell receptor beta chains listed below, sequenced in a study of blood T cell repertoires in COVID-19. The method was immunoSEQ multiplex PCR; TCRdb's version includes in-frame clones alone and lacks a portion of them. Among 150,000 to 200,000 clones, around 82% were seen once, and the ten largest hold 4.5% to 7.5%. Sequenced sample: PBMCs or T cells enriched from blood (not recorded which). The receptors originated from a man aged 35-49 years who had recovered from COVID-19.

The genes are TRBV30 and TRBJ2-2; perhaps TRBD2 as D (7 bases). The germline gives CDR1 GTSNPN, CDR2 SVGIG (reference sequence). The CDR3 contains 15 residues. V was clipped by 3 bases and J by 1 base, with 12 bases between them. CDR3 coding DNA: TGTGCCTGGAGAAGGGGGGGCGGGAACACCGGGGAGCTGTTTTTT. The encoded protein is CAWRRGGGNTGELFF. Using reference TRBV30 and TRBJ2-2 for the parts outside the CDR3, the full variable domain is SQTIHQWPATLVQPVGSPLSLECTVEGTSNPNLYWYRQAAGRGLQLLFYSVGIGQISSEVPQNLSASRPQDRQFILSSKKLLLSDSGFYLCAWRRGGGNTGELFFGEGSRLTVL.

V gene TRBV6-5 combines with J gene TRBJ1-1, with TRBD1 identical over 9 bases. Germline V lookup: CDR1 MNHEY, CDR2 SVGAGI. J gave up 7 bases and V 7 bases, and 10 bases lay outside the gene matches. The CDR3 runs 14 residues. DNA for the CDR3: TGTGCCAGCACCTCCCGGGACAGGGCCGATGAAGCTTTCTTT. Translated, it gives CASTSRDRADEAFF.

The chain has TRBV18 and TRBJ2-1; 15 bases align to TRBD2. The CDR3 totals 15 residues. V lost 5 bases to trimming and J lost 7 bases; unmatched junction nucleotides: 3. CDR1 KGHSH and CDR2 LQKENI come from the germline V gene. The CDR3 reads CASSRTSGGANEQFF. The CDR3 DNA reads as TGTGCCAGCTCAAGGACTAGCGGGGGGGCGAATGAGCAGTTCTTC.

The chain joins TRBV11-1 to TRBJ2-1; 11 nucleotides agree with TRBD2. The CDR3 is made up of 15 amino acids. CDR1 and CDR2 from the germline V gene are SGHAT and FQDESV (reference sequence). Unmatched junction bases numbered 6, after V lost 2 bases and J lost 9 bases. The DNA for the CDR3 is TGTGCCAGCAGCTTATTTAGCGGGGGGGCGGGTGAGCAGTTCTTC. This translates into CASSLFSGGAGEQFF.

This rearrangement joins TRBV9 to TRBJ1-1; no reliable D call. CDR1 is SGDLS, CDR2 YYNGEE, per germline. V was cut by 2 bases and J by 9 bases, with 14 bases left in between. The CDR3 runs to 13 residues. CDR3 bases: TGTGCCAGCAGCGTGACCGGGAGAGAGAAAGCTTTCTTT. As protein: CASSVTGREKAFF.

The chain couples TRBV30 to TRBJ1-5; 9 bases match TRBD1. This CDR3 contains 18 residues. Germline CDR1 and CDR2: GTSNPN and SVGIG (reference sequence). The V segment lost 1 base and the J segment 1 base; nucleotides outside the gene matches: 11. The CDR3 DNA reads TGTGCCTGGAGTGGGGGACAGGGAGTTGGCGGGAGCAATCAGCCCCAGCATTTT. Translated: CAWSGGQGVGGSNQPQHF.

The V gene is TRBV9, the J gene TRBJ1-2, with 9 bases matching TRBD1. V was pared by 2 bases and J by 6 bases, with 11 bases of the junction left unmatched. The CDR3 length is 16 residues. Germline-derived CDR1 and CDR2 are SGDLS and YYNGEE. The CDR3 is CASSVKIWDRVDGYTF. CDR3 nucleotides: TGTGCCAGCAGCGTGAAGATATGGGACAGGGTTGATGGCTACACCTTC.

This chain links TRBV7-2 with TRBJ2-1; 10 bases are a match to TRBD2. The CDR3 is 14 residues long. Looked up from germline, CDR1 is SGHTA and CDR2 is FQGNSA. J gave up 6 bases and V 3 bases, and 2 bases lay outside the gene matches. The CDR3 nucleotides are TGTGCCAGCAGCTTGCAGCGGGGGGGCAATGAGCAGTTCTTC. Translation gives CASSLQRGGNEQFF.

This rearrangement joins TRBV27 to TRBJ1-5, with D hard to call. The germline CDR1 and CDR2 sequences are MNHEY and SMNVEV (reference sequence). V dropped 5 bases and J dropped 0 bases, with 11 bases sitting between them. CDR3 length equals 15 residues. The CDR3 spells CASSGIEGSNQPQHF. Written as DNA, the CDR3 is TGTGCCAGCAGTGGGATAGAGGGTAGCAATCAGCCCCAGCATTTT.

J is TRBJ2-5 and V is TRBV6-5; D possibly corresponds to TRBD2 (5 bases). This CDR3 has 13 amino acids. Germline lookup yields CDR1 MNHEY and CDR2 SVGAGI. Trimming left V 5 bases short and J 5 bases short, with 12 bases between. This CDR3 is CASSTWTLETQYF. As DNA, the CDR3 is TGTGCCAGCAGTACCTGGACTTTGGAGACCCAGTACTTC.

The rearrangement uses TRBV9 and TRBJ2-3; D unclear. The CDR3 contains 12 residues. Germline-derived CDR1 and CDR2 are SGDLS and YYNGEE. V lost 4 bases and J 2 bases, leaving 5 bases between the germline ends. The CDR3 loop is CASSLNTDTQYF. CDR3 DNA sequence: TGTGCCAGCAGCTTAAACACAGATACGCAGTATTTT.

The table lists this clone with a count of one. The CDR3 is CSVAGWDGYTF. CDR3 bases: TGCAGCGTCGCCGGGTGGGATGGCTACACCTTC. This chain connects TRBV29-1 to TRBJ1-2; D unresolved. The CDR3 covers 11 residues. Per the germline V gene, CDR1 is SQVTM and CDR2 is ANQGSEA. Trimming cost V 6 bases and J 6 bases, with 11 bases left between them.

The chain is built from TRBV13 and TRBJ2-7; the D gene is possibly TRBD2 (5 bases). The length of the CDR3 is 12 residues. Germline V CDR1 and CDR2: PRHDT, FYEKMQ (reference sequence). V was cut by 2 bases and J by 4 bases, with 6 bases left in between. Here the CDR3 reads CASSLPGYEQYV. DNA for the CDR3: TGTGCCAGCAGCTTACCGGGATACGAGCAGTACGTC.

CDR3 residues: CASSGTGGRNEQFF. DNA of the CDR3: TGCGCCAGCAGTGGAACGGGGGGGCGTAATGAGCAGTTCTTC. The J gene is TRBJ2-1, the V gene TRBV10-1; 8 nucleotides line up with TRBD2. The CDR3 has 14 residues. J lost 7 bases, V lost 4 bases, and 6 bases had no gene match. Germline V gene data show CDR1 as WNHNN and CDR2 as SYGVQD (reference sequence).

The chain has TRBV6-1 and TRBJ2-5; 11 bases are a match to TRBD1. The CDR3 totals 20 residues. Germline V lookup: CDR1 MNHNS, CDR2 SASEGT. V lost 4 bases to trimming and J lost 2 bases; unmatched junction nucleotides: 18. CDR3 DNA: TGTGCCAGCAGTGGAACTTGGACAGGGGGCCGCCGGCACACTCAAGAGACCCAGTACTTC. This sequence encodes CASSGTWTGGRRHTQETQYF.

This chain uses TRBV6-6 with TRBJ2-2; 9 nucleotides match TRBD1. With V trimmed by 5 bases and J by 5 bases, 3 bases remained unmatched. This CDR3 is built from 14 residues. Germline assignment: CDR1 MNHNY and CDR2 SVGAGI (reference sequence). The CDR3 loop reads CASSAGQGTGELFF. The DNA of the CDR3 is TGTGCCAGCAGTGCCGGACAGGGGACCGGGGAGCTGTTTTTT.

The chain has TRBV7-3 and TRBJ1-5; no clear D gene. The CDR3 sequence is 12 residues long. Trimming stripped 2 bases from V and 6 bases from J, with 5 bases between. Germline values: CDR1 SGHTA, CDR2 FQGTGA. CDR3 loop: CASSLFRQPQHF. CDR3 DNA sequence: TGTGCCAGCAGCTTATTTCGTCAGCCCCAGCATTTT.

V usage is TRBV5-1 and J usage is TRBJ2-3; 12 positions agree with TRBD2. V shed 7 bases, J shed 5 bases, and the junction held 11 bases outside the gene matches. CDR3 length: 16 residues. Germline V gene sequence: CDR1 SGHRS, CDR2 YFSETQ. The CDR3 region has the DNA TGCGCCAGCTTCGGTGCTAGCGGGGGGGCCGGAGATACGCAGTATTTT. It specifies CASFGASGGAGDTQYF.

The DNA for the CDR3 is TGTGCCAGCAGTGACCAGGGGCTGGGAAACACTGAAGCTTTCTTT. It specifies CASSDQGLGNTEAFF. The chain combines TRBV6-4 with TRBJ1-1; tentatively, D is TRBD1 (6 bases). The germline gives CDR1 MRHNA, CDR2 SNTAGT. V lost 2 bases, J lost 2 bases, and 12 bases lay in between. The CDR3 covers 15 residues.

The chain joins TRBV7-2 to TRBJ2-5, with 7 bases lining up with TRBD1. The V gene end was trimmed by 1 base and the J gene end by 2 bases; junction bases not matched to a gene: 4. Per the germline V gene, CDR1 is SGHTA and CDR2 is FQGNSA. CDR3 length: 15 amino acids. The CDR3 nucleotides read TGTGCCAGCAGCTTAGGGCCCAGGGGGCAAGAGACCCAGTACTTC. The encoded protein is CASSLGPRGQETQYF.

The rearrangement uses TRBV11-2 and TRBJ1-2; D uncertain. Germline V gene sequence: CDR1 SGHAT, CDR2 FQNNGV. The CDR3 has 14 amino acids. With 3 bases removed from V and 0 bases from J, the gap between germline ends came to 8 bases. The CDR3 protein is CASSFTTTNYGYTF. The CDR3 DNA is TGTGCCAGCAGCTTCACGACAACTAACTATGGCTACACCTTC.

Here the CDR3 reads CASSRSSQGSTDTQYF. DNA for the CDR3: TGTGCCAGCAGCCGTTCATCTCAGGGGAGCACAGATACGCAGTATTTT. This chain uses TRBV7-8 with TRBJ2-3; possible D gene TRBD1, 6 bases. The germline V and J ends were trimmed by 5 bases and 0 bases, with 15 bases remaining between them. Looked up from germline, CDR1 is SGHVS and CDR2 is FQNEAQ. This CDR3 spans 16 amino acids.

This clone was detected only a few times. The chain couples TRBV6-5 to TRBJ2-2, with D possibly matching TRBD1 (6 bases). The V and J ends lost 4 bases and 7 bases respectively, with 16 bases between them. The CDR3 covers 15 residues. Germline CDR1 is MNHEY and CDR2 is SVGAGI. The CDR3 loop reads CASSLIDRDNGELFF. The CDR3, as DNA: TGTGCCAGCAGTTTGATCGACCGGGACAACGGGGAGCTGTTTTTT.

The V call is TRBV2, the J call TRBJ1-5, with 10 positions matching TRBD1. The CDR3 loop spans 15 amino acids. V lost 6 bases to trimming and J lost 6 bases; unmatched junction nucleotides: 8. Germline V lookup: CDR1 SNHLY, CDR2 FYNNEI. The CDR3 protein is CASRAGQGKSQPQHF. The CDR3, as DNA: TGTGCCAGCAGAGCGGGACAGGGGAAGTCTCAGCCCCAGCATTTT.

This chain connects TRBV28 to TRBJ2-2; D is perhaps TRBD2 (6 bases). Trimming removed 4 bases from V and 5 bases from J, with 14 bases in between. Per the germline V gene, CDR1 is MDHEN and CDR2 is SYDVKM. The CDR3 sequence is 15 residues long. CDR3 loop: CASSSTGVATGELFF. CDR3 nucleotide sequence: TGTGCCAGCAGTTCCACGGGAGTTGCGACCGGGGAGCTGTTTTTT.

This clone showed up just a few times. V is TRBV11-3 and J is TRBJ2-3; D not certain. Trimming removed 3 bases from V and 5 bases from J, with 9 bases in between. Per the germline V gene, CDR1 is SGHNT and CDR2 is YENEEA. The CDR3 is 13 amino acids. In DNA, the CDR3 is TGTGCCAGCAGCTTGGCTCAGAAAGATACGCAGTATTTT. Translating it yields CASSLAQKDTQYF.

The V call is TRBV6-1, the J call TRBJ2-7; TRBD1 aligns across 8 bases. Losses at the gene ends were 4 bases for V and 4 bases for J; bases not matched to a gene: 12. This CDR3 has 16 residues. Germline-derived CDR1 and CDR2 are MNHNS and SASEGT. The CDR3 sequence: CASSGGTGDFSYEQYV. The CDR3 nucleotides are TGTGCCAGCAGTGGCGGGACAGGTGACTTTTCGTACGAGCAGTACGTC.

V and J are TRBV27 and TRBJ2-7; 11 positions agree with TRBD1. V shed 7 bases and J 4 bases; nucleotides not matched to a gene: 6. CDR1 is MNHEY and CDR2 is SMNVEV in the germline V gene (reference sequence). The CDR3 length is 14 residues. The CDR3 bases are TGTGCCAGCACCCCGGGACAGGGGGATTACGAGCAGTACTTC. Encoded protein: CASTPGQGDYEQYF.

There are a few counts of this clone. CDR3 protein: CAREQQNTEAFF. DNA for the CDR3: TGTGCCAGAGAACAGCAGAACACTGAAGCTTTCTTT. The chain has TRBV11-3 and TRBJ1-1; D call uncertain. Deletions cut 9 bases from V and 1 base from J, with 9 bases between. Germline V gene data show CDR1 as SGHNT and CDR2 as YENEEA. This CDR3 region has 12 residues.

This clone was counted a few times. The rearrangement links TRBV11-1 to TRBJ1-1; D gene uncertain. CDR1 and CDR2 from the germline V gene are SGHAT and FQDESV (reference sequence). V lost 5 bases to trimming and J lost 1 base, with 14 bases between them. This CDR3 region has 15 residues. The DNA of the CDR3 is TGTGCCAGCAGCCCTGGAGCGGCGGGGAACACTGAAGCTTTCTTT. Encoded protein: CASSPGAAGNTEAFF.